This T cell receptor beta chain came from a study of shared clonotypes between healthy human individuals (dated by TCRdb to 2018 to 2021). In terms of the full investigation: A few men and a couple of women, aged 18 to 49 years, made up the cohort. To increase sequencing depth and limit assay-specific biases, different laboratories used diverse techniques to prepare libraries and sequence TCR repertoires. Blood TCR repertoires of roughly five healthy adults were deeply sequenced to estimate repertoire size and the extent of clonotype sharing between individuals. For each donor, three plates each were used for CD4 naive and CD4 memory, two plates were used for CD8 naive, and one plate was used for CD8 memory. Between about 0.8 and 9 billion PBMCs per donor were obtained by leukapheresis.

Using the deep immunoSEQ assay, TCR CDR3 regions were amplified from genomic DNA by multiplex PCR. Extracted genomic DNA from each cell subset was spread evenly across all wells of several immunoSEQ 96-well plates, with each plate serving as a replicate. For sorted subsets, around 200 ng genomic DNA, equal to about 30,000 T cell genomes, was loaded into each replicate PCR. The purified libraries were quantified using a Qubit 3.0 fluorometer, sized with a Bioanalyzer 2100, and then quantified again using the KAPA Library Quantification kit. Each immunoSEQ 96-well plate was sequenced on its own single-read 150-cycle Illumina NextSeq 550 flow cell. As for the authors' bioinformatics: Because only junctional sequences without quality scores were contained in the immunoSEQ output, filtering matching that applied to full-length reads could not be performed. Sequences were annotated with PyIR, a Python wrapper for IgBLAST v1.9, and V/J genes and CDR3 were assigned using IMGT germline references. Any read was removed if the V/J assignment was weak (E-value above 1e-6), the CDR3 was missing, or the read contained stop codons, out-of-frame junctions, or ambiguous translated residues. A V3J clonotype was defined by an identical inferred V gene, J gene, and CDR3 amino acid sequence. Percentage overlap between repertoires was computed as shared unique clonotypes divided by the size of the smaller repertoire. Three approaches were used to assess repertoire richness: RTK rarefaction, the Chao1 estimator, and Recon v2.1 estimates of unobserved clonotypes. OLGA was used to compute generation probabilities for all TCRbeta clonotypes that the gDNA method yielded from a handful of donors. TCRdb carries this immuneACCESS record with in-frame sequences only. Its versions omit some clonotypes, under half of them owing to an unresolved V gene in the studies checked, with the rest unexplained. That table gives V, J and clone size, and the DNA gave D and trimming. The sample contains roughly 2.1 million clones, under 95% of them found a single time. The top ten hold roughly 1.7% of the sample.

CD8 naive samples were CD45RO-negative cells positively selected for CCR7, giving a CD45RA+CCR7+ population that excluded TemRA cells. Donors were healthy HIV-negative adults with no recently reported acute infections or vaccinations. Every donor was a Caucasian adult residing in Nashville, Tennessee, USA. After blood collection by leukapheresis, PBMCs were isolated using Ficoll-Histopaque density gradient centrifugation and then cryopreserved in the vapor phase of liquid nitrogen. Purity and quantity of every magnetically sorted T cell population were checked by analytical flow cytometry. Genomic DNA was isolated from each sorted fraction and quantified by UV absorbance on a Nanodrop 2000c. Taken from the germline V gene, the CDR1 and CDR2 loops are SGHDT and YYEEEE. After removal of 4 bases from V and 7 bases from J, the junction retains 7 bases not matched to a gene. The CDR3 holds 14 amino acids from the cysteine to the phenylalanine. Here the CDR3 DNA is all that survives: 42 bases in frame from base 1.

Beyond this particular receptor, the publication reports: Based on pairwise subsampling, the degree of clonotype sharing among donors was expected to be affected by sequencing depth. Estimated clonotype richness was generally larger for naive than for memory subsets. Only blood was sampled, and tissue TCR repertoires likely differ from those in blood. Rarefaction of sorted-subset datasets indicated incomplete sequencing despite the large sequencing depth. The small number of donors limited the genetic and exposure-history diversity represented. Clonotypes shared by all four sorted-subset donors showed higher generation probabilities than non-shared clonotypes. When a handful of donors were compared, the shared fraction of clonotypes was approximately 5% for naive CD4, 3.5% to 4% for naive CD8, about 2.4% for memory CD4, and 0.4% for memory CD8.

Turning to this clone: Its antigen is not yet known. Per-base qualities were not stored, and no clone one base away is much larger.

Recombination joined TRBV5-6 with TRBJ2-3; 9 of the junction bases match TRBD1. Sequenced input: naive CD8+ T cells from PBMCs. The cell subset or site label of this sample denotes: CD45RA+CCR7+. This TCR was recovered from a man between 18 and 29 years old in good health. Some clones in this sample may be carry-over from other donors' samples. The nucleotides are TGTGCCAGCAGCCCGGGACAGGGATCCAATACGCAGTATTTT. It encodes CASSPGQGSNTQYF.